Listed here is a single T cell receptor beta chain. The antigen this receptor binds is unknown. No quality values exist for individual bases; no much larger clone is one base distant. This sample is part of a study of Tregs in tolerant kidney transplant recipients (dated by TCRdb to between 2017 and 2020). The study in broad terms: Related donors were used in the transplants with nonmyeloablative bone marrow transplantation, and mixed chimerism was transient in the human trials. The study applied TCRbeta sequencing to find donor-specific regulatory T cells before combined kidney and bone marrow transplantation and then followed those same cells after transplant.

Cut back by 11 bases and 5 bases, the V and J ends lie 18 bases apart. From the germline V gene, CDR1 is SNHLY and CDR2 is FYNNEI. Taken from cysteine to phenylalanine, the CDR3 has 13 residues. Just CDR3 DNA is preserved here, 39 bases in frame from base 1. For TCRbeta CDR3 sequencing, genomic DNA from the sorted cells was extracted using the QIAGEN DNeasy Blood and Tissue Kit. High-throughput TCRbeta CDR3 sequencing was carried out commercially through immunoSEQ, with PCR amplification with bias correction and internal controls included. The published analysis was carried out like this. Unique productive TCRbeta sequences were defined by CDR3 nucleotide sequence where primers matched, otherwise by CDR3 amino acid sequence with Vbeta and Jbeta genes. To correct sorting error, sequences shared between sorted populations at a frequency ratio of 2:1 or less were removed; the rest were assigned to the higher population. Sequences were defined as donor-reactive when expanded at least 5-fold in CFSE-low cells versus unstimulated cells and present at a frequency of at least 0.01% in CFSE-low cells. Repertoire divergence was quantified by Jensen-Shannon divergence calculated from the top 100 TCRbeta sequences ranked by frequency. For any sample with multiple sequencing runs, sorting error was corrected in each run separately before the runs were pooled. TCRdb took over this immuneACCESS table, retaining in-frame rearrangements with V and J assigned. Such tables are incomplete; in checked studies, under half of the missing clones stem from an unresolved V gene, and the remainder is unexplained. V and J calls and clone size come straight from that table; D and trimming were deduced from the DNA. The sample includes approximately 99,000 clones, with about 90% observed a single time. The top ten hold around 0.35% of the sample.

This specimen's time point label, per the study, means: blood sample drawn before combined kidney and bone marrow transplant. Thawed PBMCs were FACS-sorted into unstimulated Tregs (CD4+CD25+CD127-), CD4+ non-Tregs (CD4+CD25-), CD4 cells and CD8 cells. The patients were a few recipients of combined kidney and bone marrow transplants from the ITN036ST trial, and samples were available only from these trial subjects. Healthy control blood was separated into PBMCs by Ficoll density gradient and cryopreserved, and patient PBMCs were collected both before and after transplant. The investigation overall reported the following: PCR primers changed over time for some patients, so nucleotide-level comparison across those patients' samples was not possible. Donor-specific Treg expansion was found to exceed global Treg expansion in tolerant patients, suggesting antigen-driven rather than nonspecific expansion. The most biologically relevant and donor-specific TCRbeta repertoire appeared to be identified by expanding Tregs with activated donor B cells. Biological reproducibility was not examined directly, but technical replication error appeared to be minimal. The study was constrained by small patient numbers, and validation of the findings is required in larger populations and under other immunosuppression protocols.

The rearranged chain carries TRBV2 and TRBJ1-1, with no confident D gene call. The source of this sequence is a human donor who received a combined kidney and bone marrow transplant. Sequenced here: CD4+ T cells from blood, sampled before the transplant. Here the CDR3 is given as CAERRALITEAFF. The base sequence is TGTGCCGAACGGCGGGCCCTGATTACTGAAGCTTTCTTT.